These 32 T cell receptor beta chains were all obtained from the same sample, sequenced in a study of T cell responses to AZD1222 COVID-19 vaccine. The protocol was immunoSEQ multiplex PCR, while the TCRdb copy is restricted to in-frame clones and leaves out a portion. The sample includes 150,000 or so clones, approximately 90% of them seen just once. The material sequenced was peripheral blood, taken 28 days after the second dose of the MenACWY control vaccine. The receptors derive from an adult who received the MenACWY meningococcal vaccine as a control.

This clone was observed a single time. The chain carries TRBV6-5 and TRBJ2-7; D not resolved. Germline values: CDR1 MNHEY, CDR2 SVGAGI. This CDR3 comprises 13 residues. V dropped 2 bases and J dropped 6 bases, with 11 bases sitting between them. Here the CDR3 reads CASSYGPFLEQYF. CDR3 nucleotide sequence: TGTGCCAGCAGTTACGGGCCATTTCTCGAGCAGTACTTC.

For the CDR3, the DNA is TGTGCCAGCAGCTTCTCCGGTTCGAATTCACCCCTCCACTTT. It yields the protein CASSFSGSNSPLHF. V and J are TRBV14 and TRBJ1-6; no firm D call. Germline lookup yields CDR1 SGHDN and CDR2 FVKESK. The CDR3 runs to 14 residues. The V end was cut by 5 bases, the J end by 7 bases, with 12 bases between.

In the case of this clone: This could be a read error, since a much larger clone is one nucleotide away. The chain employs TRBV12-3 or TRBV12-4 and TRBJ1-1; D gene ambiguous. The CDR3 is 13 amino acids. Trimming shortened V by 1 base and J by 1 base, and 4 bases separated the two germline ends. CDR3 loop: CASSLEGNTEAFF. CDR3 DNA: TGTGCCAGCAGTTTAGAGGGGAACACTGAAGCTTTCTTT.

This clone has a handful of counts. The V gene is TRBV24-1, the J gene TRBJ2-7; 7 bases agree with TRBD2. This CDR3 is built from 14 residues. The V gene end was trimmed by 2 bases and the J gene end by 3 bases; junction bases not matched to a gene: 3. Germline V lookup: CDR1 KGHDR, CDR2 SFDVKD. The CDR3 here is CATSDSGLVYEQYF. Written as DNA, the CDR3 is TGTGCCACCAGTGATTCAGGACTAGTCTACGAGCAGTACTTC.

The chain couples TRBV3-1 (or the pseudogene TRBV3-2) to TRBJ1-1, with a weak D call TRBD1 (5 bases). CDR1 is LGHDT and CDR2 is YNNKEL in the germline V gene (reference sequence). Trimming took 0 bases from V and 12 from J, leaving 8 bases between them. The CDR3 has 11 amino acids. CDR3 DNA: TGTGCCAGCAGCCAAGAGGGGGGTTCTTTCTTT. This encodes CASSQEGGSFF.

The rearrangement joins TRBV29-1 to TRBJ1-3, with D uncertain. Trimming stripped 4 bases from V and 7 bases from J, with 14 bases between. The CDR3 has 13 amino acids. Germline CDR1 SQVTM, CDR2 ANQGSEA. CDR3 amino acids: CSVGTPLGNTIYF. CDR3 DNA sequence: TGCAGCGTTGGGACCCCCTTAGGGAACACCATATATTTT.

This chain joins TRBV11-2 and TRBJ1-6; D remains ambiguous. The CDR3 consists of 15 residues. V shed 1 base and J shed 7 bases, with 11 bases lying between them. Germline values: CDR1 SGHAT, CDR2 FQNNGV. The CDR3 DNA reads as TGTGCCAGCAGCTTAGGACATCGAGGGAATTCACCCCTCCACTTT. Protein sequence: CASSLGHRGNSPLHF.

The chain has TRBV2 and TRBJ1-2; D remains unclear. Germline CDR1 SNHLY, CDR2 FYNNEI. The V and J ends lost 9 bases and 4 bases respectively, with 12 bases between them. The length of the CDR3 is 12 residues. CDR3 coding DNA: TGTGCCAGTTCGGGCACTATCTATGGCTACACCTTC. Translating it yields CASSGTIYGYTF.

V is TRBV11-2 and J is TRBJ1-3; D is undetermined. Looked up from germline, CDR1 is SGHAT and CDR2 is FQNNGV. V lost 5 bases and J lost 4, with 12 bases in between. The CDR3 runs 14 residues. CDR3 loop: CASSPNNGGNTIYF. CDR3 coding DNA: TGTGCCAGCAGCCCGAACAACGGGGGAAACACCATATATTTT.

The V and J genes are TRBV30 and TRBJ2-7; a weak D match, TRBD2 (5 bases). This CDR3 region has 12 residues. The germline V gene has CDR1 GTSNPN and CDR2 SVGIG (reference sequence). Trimming left V 4 bases short and J 3 bases short, with 10 bases between. CDR3 in DNA: TGTGCCTGGACGAGGGTTAACTACGAGCAGTACTTC. Translated: CAWTRVNYEQYF.

This clone was seen just once. The CDR3 DNA reads TGTGCCTGGACTACCCTACATGAAAAACTGTTTTTT. The encoded protein is CAWTTLHEKLFF. The V call is TRBV30, the J call TRBJ1-4; D call uncertain. Trimming cost V 4 bases and J 6 bases, with 9 bases left between them. The CDR3 has 12 residues. Germline-derived CDR1 and CDR2 are GTSNPN and SVGIG (reference sequence).

Comments on this clone: Sequence at one end of the junction differs from germline and may be a read error. The V call is TRBV6-1, the J call TRBJ1-2; 7 nucleotides line up with TRBD1. CDR1 MNHNS and CDR2 SASEGT come from the germline V gene. The CDR3 consists of 17 residues. The CDR3 region has the DNA TGTGCCAGCAGCGAAGACTGGGACAGCTCAAATAACTATGGCTACACCTTC. The encoded protein is CASSEDWDSSNNYGYTF.

The CDR3 region is CASSINRNQPQHF. The CDR3 DNA reads TGTGCCAGTAGTATAAACAGGAATCAGCCCCAGCATTTT. J is TRBJ1-5 and V is TRBV19; tentative D call: TRBD1 (5 bases). The CDR3 is 13 amino acids. The germline V and J ends were trimmed by 2 bases and 4 bases, with 6 bases remaining between them. CDR1 and CDR2 from the germline V gene are LNHDA and SQIVND (reference sequence). Full variable domain (rest looked up from reference TRBV19 and TRBJ1-5): DGGITQSPKYLFRKEGQNVTLSCEQNLNHDAMYWYRQDPGQGLRLIYYSQIVNDFQKGDIAEGYSVSREKKESFPLTVTSAQKNPTAFYLCASSINRNQPQHFGDGTRLSIL.

The V call is TRBV19, the J call TRBJ1-5, with 8 bases identical to TRBD1. This CDR3 region has 14 residues. The germline gives CDR1 LNHDA, CDR2 SQIVND (reference sequence). Trimming at V came to 7 bases and at J to 5 bases, leaving 7 bases not matched to a gene. CDR3 region: CASTRDRFDQPQHF. The CDR3 nucleotides read TGTGCCAGTACCCGGGACAGGTTTGATCAGCCCCAGCATTTT.

This sequence joins TRBV28 and TRBJ1-5, with a weak D call TRBD1 (6 bases). This CDR3 contains 14 residues. V shed 4 bases and J shed 8 bases, with 15 bases lying between them. Germline lookup yields CDR1 MDHEN and CDR2 SYDVKM. The CDR3 DNA is TGTGCCAGCAGTTCACCCAGGGGCTTCGAGCCCCAGCATTTT. Protein product: CASSSPRGFEPQHF.

This chain joins TRBV19 and TRBJ2-2; D remains unclear. Germline CDR1 LNHDA, CDR2 SQIVND (reference sequence). The CDR3 loop spans 14 amino acids. The V and J ends lost 1 base and 1 base respectively, with 4 bases between them. CDR3 coding DNA: TGTGCCAGTAGTATAGGACAGAACACCGGGGAGCTGTTTTTT. Its translation is CASSIGQNTGELFF. Filled out from reference TRBV19 and TRBJ2-2, the complete variable domain reads DGGITQSPKYLFRKEGQNVTLSCEQNLNHDAMYWYRQDPGQGLRLIYYSQIVNDFQKGDIAEGYSVSREKKESFPLTVTSAQKNPTAFYLCASSIGQNTGELFFGEGSRLTVL.

This chain connects TRBV30 to TRBJ2-7; no clear D gene. The V gene lost 1 base and the J gene lost 5 bases, with 12 bases spanning the gap. The CDR3 spans 13 residues. CDR1 and CDR2 from the germline V gene are GTSNPN and SVGIG (reference sequence). The CDR3 sequence is CAWSAHPKDEQYF. The DNA for the CDR3 is TGTGCCTGGAGTGCACACCCGAAAGACGAGCAGTACTTC.

This clone showed up just a few times. Written as DNA, the CDR3 is TGTGCCAGCAGGAGGGCAGAGAACACTGAAGCTTTCTTT. Its translation is CASRRAENTEAFF. V gene TRBV6-5 combines with J gene TRBJ1-1; no definite D call. The germline gives CDR1 MNHEY, CDR2 SVGAGI. Between the trimmed V and J ends, which lost 6 bases and 1 base, there was a span of 9 bases. This CDR3 is built from 13 residues.

V is TRBV5-1 and J is TRBJ2-5; 9 nucleotides match TRBD2. The CDR3 spans 17 residues. Germline V gene data show CDR1 as SGHRS and CDR2 as YFSETQ. The V gene end was trimmed by 4 bases and the J gene end by 1 base; junction bases not matched to a gene: 11. CDR3 amino acids: CASSPGAGGGIQETQYF. CDR3 sequence (DNA): TGCGCCAGCAGCCCCGGAGCGGGAGGAGGCATCCAAGAGACCCAGTACTTC.

Comment on this clone: Other DNA sequences in this specimen translate into the identical CDR3. The CDR3 sequence: CASSVVGSTDTQYF. CDR3 nucleotide sequence: TGTGCCAGCAGCGTAGTCGGCAGCACAGATACGCAGTATTTT. The rearrangement joins TRBV9 to TRBJ2-3; D uncertain. This CDR3 region has 14 residues. Germline lookup yields CDR1 SGDLS and CDR2 YYNGEE. V gave up 0 bases and J gave up 0 bases, with 5 bases separating them.

The chain joins TRBV6-1 to TRBJ2-7; perhaps TRBD1 as D (6 bases). The CDR3 is made up of 15 amino acids. From germline, CDR1 is MNHNS and CDR2 SASEGT. The V end lost 5 bases, the J end lost 0 bases, and 14 bases lay between the germline ends. The CDR3 DNA follows: TGTGCCAGCAGTCACCGGCAGGGGATCTCCTACGAGCAGTACTTC. This translates into CASSHRQGISYEQYF.

The table lists this clone with a count of one. The CDR3 spells CASRRQGQYQETQYF. The CDR3 bases are TGTGCCAGCAGACGACAGGGGCAGTACCAAGAGACCCAGTACTTC. The rearrangement links TRBV2 to TRBJ2-5; 8 nucleotides agree with TRBD1. There are 15 residues in the CDR3. The junction had 6 bases not matched to a gene; V was cut back by 6 bases and J by 0 bases. Germline loops: CDR1 SNHLY, CDR2 FYNNEI. Filled out from reference TRBV2 and TRBJ2-5, the complete variable domain reads EPEVTQTPSHQVTQMGQEVILRCVPISNHLYFYWYRQILGQKVEFLVSFYNNEISEKSEIFDDQFSVERPDGSNFTLKIRSTKLEDSAMYFCASRRQGQYQETQYFGPGTRLLVL.

The rearrangement joins TRBV20-1 to TRBJ1-2; D gene unclear. CDR3 size: 11 residues. The germline gives CDR1 DFQATT, CDR2 SNEGSKA (reference sequence). With 6 bases removed from V and 2 bases from J, the gap between germline ends came to 7 bases. The CDR3: CSATSNYGYTF. CDR3 nucleotides: TGCAGTGCCACCTCGAACTATGGCTACACCTTC.

The V gene is TRBV4-1, the J gene TRBJ1-6; D is possibly TRBD1 (5 bases). The V gene lost 1 base and the J gene lost 9 bases, with 13 bases spanning the gap. CDR1 is MGHRA, CDR2 YSYEKL, per germline. CDR3 length: 15 residues. The CDR3 region is CASSQGAGRSSPLHF. CDR3 DNA sequence: TGCGCCAGCAGCCAAGGGGCAGGGCGGAGTTCACCCCTCCACTTT.

The genes are TRBV2 and TRBJ2-6; D is undetermined. V was clipped by 6 bases and J by 3 bases, with 9 bases between them. The CDR3 is 14 residues long. Per germline, CDR1 SNHLY and CDR2 FYNNEI. The chain's CDR3 is CASRAGYGANVLTF. In nucleotides, the CDR3 is TGTGCCAGCAGGGCAGGTTATGGGGCCAACGTCCTGACTTTC.

The gene calls are TRBV5-1 and TRBJ2-5; no definite D call. Germline CDR1 reads SGHRS; CDR2 reads YFSETQ. V was pared by 5 bases and J by 2 bases, with 13 bases between. The CDR3 has 14 amino acids. The CDR3: CASRARNPQETQYF. The CDR3 DNA is TGCGCCAGCAGAGCGCGTAATCCTCAAGAGACCCAGTACTTC.

The chain couples TRBV14 to TRBJ1-5, with D possibly matching TRBD1 (5 bases). The V and J ends lost 1 base and 4 bases respectively, with 8 bases between them. This CDR3 region has 14 residues. Germline loops: CDR1 SGHDN, CDR2 FVKESK. CDR3 in DNA: TGTGCCAGCAGCCAAGCAGGGAGGAATCAGCCCCAGCATTTT. Translating it yields CASSQAGRNQPQHF.

The chain is built from TRBV4-3 and TRBJ2-3; TRBD1 is a possible D gene (6 bases). The CDR3 covers 16 residues. Germline assignment: CDR1 LGHNA and CDR2 YSLEER. V was clipped by 2 bases and J by 5 bases, with 17 bases between them. The CDR3 DNA follows: TGCGCCAGCAGCCAAATATCACAGGGTCTTGGAGATACGCAGTATTTT. Residues: CASSQISQGLGDTQYF.

The chain combines TRBV4-1 with TRBJ1-5; 10 nucleotides align to TRBD1. Germline CDR1 and CDR2: MGHRA and YSYEKL. The CDR3 is 15 amino acids. With V trimmed by 4 bases and J by 4 bases, 4 bases remained unmatched. The chain's CDR3 is CASSRGQGENQPQHF. DNA of the CDR3: TGCGCCAGCAGCCGAGGACAGGGGGAAAATCAGCCCCAGCATTTT.

This clone showed up just a few times. V and J are TRBV6-5 and TRBJ2-1; the D gene could be TRBD1 or TRBD2 (7 bases each). There are 12 residues in the CDR3. Germline V CDR1 and CDR2: MNHEY, SVGAGI. The V end lost 6 bases, the J end lost 11 bases, and 14 bases lay between the germline ends. In DNA form, the CDR3 reads TGTGCCAGCAGGAGCGGGACAGCTAAGCAGTTCTTC. Its translation: CASRSGTAKQFF.

The chain couples TRBV7-2 to TRBJ2-5; no clear D. CDR3 size: 11 residues. Germline values: CDR1 SGHTA, CDR2 FQGNSA. Deletions cut 5 bases from V and 5 bases from J, with 6 bases between. CDR3: CASSTYETQYF. CDR3 bases: TGTGCCAGCAGCACGTACGAGACCCAGTACTTC.

The CDR3 protein is CASREGTENQPQHF. The CDR3 DNA reads TGCGCCAGCAGAGAGGGGACAGAGAATCAGCCCCAGCATTTT. J is TRBJ1-5 and V is TRBV5-1; 7 bases are shared with TRBD1. The CDR3 has 14 residues. V lost 5 bases to trimming and J lost 4 bases; unmatched junction nucleotides: 6. Looked up from germline, CDR1 is SGHRS and CDR2 is YFSETQ.